This entry is about one T cell receptor (beta chain). The data stem from a study of blood T cells in healthy people across ages. Alongside a J-beta primer mix, a sample-barcoded 5' primer served in a second PCR lasting about 7 to 11 cycles. TCRdb reanalysed the 5' RACE reads using MiXCR and keeps one entry per CDR3 protein. This table has 800,000 or so distinct CDR3 sequences, 35% to 60% appearing once. Germline values: CDR1 SGHAT, CDR2 FQNNGV. This CDR3 region has 14 residues. V lost 5 bases and J 10 bases, leaving 18 bases between the germline ends. What was sequenced was blood. The TCR was taken from a man older than 75 in good health. This chain uses TRBV11-2 with TRBJ2-1; either TRBD1 or TRBD2 may fit D (6 bases each). Here the CDR3 reads CASSLGGGRGEQFF. The CDR3 bases are TGTGCCAGCAGCCTCGGAGGGGGTCGGGGGGAGCAGTTCTTC. The variable domain in full, completed from reference TRBV11-2 and TRBJ2-1, reads EAGVAQSPRYKIIEKRQSVAFWCNPISGHATLYWYQQILGQGPKLLIQFQNNGVVDDSQLPKDRFSAERLKGVDSTLKIQPAKLEDSAVYLCASSLGGGRGEQFFGPGTRLTVL.